These 18 T cell receptor beta chains came from one sample sequenced in a study of control samples from healthy donors and cancer patients (dated by TCRdb to 2019 to 2021). Library construction relied on the immunoSEQ multiplex PCR assay. TCRdb took this table from immuneACCESS and kept in-frame rearrangements with V and J called. Such tables lack part of the clones; where checked against another copy, unresolved V genes explain under half of the gap, and the rest is unexplained. The sample table holds tens of thousands of clones, of which over 75% were seen once. Clones ranked in the top ten supply about 10% of the sample. What was sequenced was PBMCs. These receptors all stem from a woman aged 55-69 years with lung cancer.

The V call is TRBV15, the J call TRBJ1-3; D not resolved. Germline assignment: CDR1 LNHNV and CDR2 YYDKDF (reference sequence). V was trimmed by 2 bases and J by 0 bases, leaving 5 bases between them. The CDR3 covers 14 residues. In nucleotides, the CDR3 is TGTGCCACCAGCAGAAAGGGCTCTGGAAACACCATATATTTT. It yields the protein CATSRKGSGNTIYF.

This clone was recorded a few times. V and J are TRBV30 and TRBJ1-6, with 7 bases matching TRBD1. The germline gives CDR1 GTSNPN, CDR2 SVGIG (reference sequence). This CDR3 has 14 residues. Losses at the gene ends were 1 base for V and 7 bases for J; bases not matched to a gene: 4. As DNA, the CDR3 is TGTGCCTGGAGTGCCGGACAGGACAATTCACCCCTCCACTTT. Translating it yields CAWSAGQDNSPLHF.

The chain recombines TRBV12-3 or TRBV12-4 with TRBJ1-2; D unresolved. The CDR3 has 13 amino acids. Trimming pared 7 bases from V and 5 bases from J, leaving 14 bases between. CDR3 nucleotide sequence: TGTGCCAGCACTAAACAACCACCTTATGGCTACACCTTC. Its translation is CASTKQPPYGYTF.

J is TRBJ2-7 and V is TRBV30, with D possibly TRBD1 on 6 matching bases. Germline V gene sequence: CDR1 GTSNPN, CDR2 SVGIG (reference sequence). The CDR3 has 15 amino acids. V was clipped by 0 bases and J by 5 bases, with 17 bases between them. For the CDR3, the DNA is TGTGCCTGGAGTGTACGTGGGGGCAGGGGCAACGAGCAGTACTTC. Its translation is CAWSVRGGRGNEQYF.

The V gene is TRBV6-2 or TRBV6-3, the J gene TRBJ1-2; 9 bases are shared with TRBD1. This CDR3 has 16 residues. Trimming took 4 bases from V and 1 from J; bases not matched to a gene: 7. Germline CDR1 MNHEY, CDR2 SVGEGT. The CDR3 region is CASSSYGQGNNYGYTF. The CDR3 nucleotides read TGTGCCAGCAGTTCCTACGGACAGGGGAATAACTATGGCTACACCTTC.

The J gene is TRBJ2-1, the V gene TRBV11-3, with 13 positions matching TRBD2. V shed 1 base, J shed 0 bases, and the junction held 0 bases outside the gene matches. This CDR3 has 17 residues. Germline loops: CDR1 SGHNT, CDR2 YENEEA. The CDR3 nucleotides are TGTGCCAGCAGCTTAGGGACTAGCGGGAGCTCCTACAATGAGCAGTTCTTC. It yields the protein CASSLGTSGSSYNEQFF.

The chain links TRBV28 to TRBJ2-7; D is possibly TRBD2 (5 bases). There are 14 residues in the CDR3. CDR1 and CDR2 (germline): MDHEN, SYDVKM. Trimming shortened V by 3 bases and J by 1 base, and 10 bases separated the two germline ends. The CDR3: CASSFRTGSYEQYF. The CDR3 coding sequence is TGTGCCAGCAGTTTCCGGACGGGGTCCTACGAGCAGTACTTC.

The rearrangement uses TRBV6-5 and TRBJ1-1; D is ambiguous. Between the trimmed V and J ends, which lost 0 bases and 7 bases, there was a span of 12 bases. Germline V gene sequence: CDR1 MNHEY, CDR2 SVGAGI. The CDR3 extends over 14 amino acids. CDR3 in amino acids: CASSYSAEGYEAFF. The CDR3 nucleotides read TGTGCCAGCAGTTACTCGGCAGAGGGCTATGAAGCTTTCTTT.

The J gene is TRBJ2-1, the V gene TRBV9; D is unclear. Trimming shortened V by 0 bases and J by 5 bases, and 12 bases separated the two germline ends. Germline loops: CDR1 SGDLS, CDR2 YYNGEE. There are 15 residues in the CDR3. CDR3 residues: CASSVVARWNNEQFF. In DNA form, the CDR3 reads TGTGCCAGCAGCGTAGTGGCCAGATGGAACAATGAGCAGTTCTTC. The full variable domain, with the rest looked up from reference TRBV9 and TRBJ2-1, is DSGVTQTPKHLITATGQRVTLRCSPRSGDLSVYWYQQSLDQGLQFLIQYYNGEERAKGNILERFSAQQFPDLHSELNLSSLELGDSALYFCASSVVARWNNEQFFGPGTRLTVL.

This clone was detected only a few times. The chain joins TRBV3-1 (or the pseudogene TRBV3-2) to TRBJ1-2, with D unclear. The germline gives CDR1 LGHDT, CDR2 YNNKEL (reference sequence). V lost 1 base and J 4 bases, leaving 7 bases between the germline ends. The CDR3 loop spans 13 amino acids. In DNA form, the CDR3 reads TGTGCCAGCAGCCAAGGTAACGTCTATGGCTACACCTTC. Translation gives CASSQGNVYGYTF.

The chain is built from TRBV7-3 and TRBJ2-7; TRBD2 agrees at 9 bases. V lost 1 base and J lost 5; bases outside the gene matches: 9. This CDR3 has 16 residues. Per the germline V gene, CDR1 is SGHTA and CDR2 is FQGTGA. CDR3 amino acids: CASSLNGGRAMNEQYF. The CDR3 region has the DNA TGTGCCAGCAGCTTAAATGGCGGGAGGGCAATGAACGAGCAGTACTTC.

The chain links TRBV7-7 to TRBJ2-2; 14 bases fit TRBD2. Germline CDR1 reads SSHAT; CDR2 reads FNYEAQ (reference sequence). With V trimmed by 5 bases and J by 4 bases, 3 bases remained unmatched. The CDR3 contains 16 residues. The CDR3 spells CASSPGLAGVTGELFF. The CDR3 nucleotides read TGTGCCAGCAGCCCGGGACTAGCGGGGGTCACCGGGGAGCTGTTTTTT. Full variable domain (rest looked up from reference TRBV7-7 and TRBJ2-2): GAGVSQSPRYKVTKRGQDVTLRCDPISSHATLYWYQQALGQGPEFLTYFNYEAQPDKSGLPSDRFSAERPEGSISTLTIQRTEQRDSAMYRCASSPGLAGVTGELFFGEGSRLTVL.

V usage is TRBV18 and J usage is TRBJ2-7, with D uncertain. Germline V gene data show CDR1 as KGHSH and CDR2 as LQKENI. Trimming took 3 bases from V and 2 from J, leaving 17 bases between them. The CDR3 consists of 16 residues. The CDR3 here is CASSPPLGTTPYEQYF. Written as DNA, the CDR3 is TGTGCCAGCTCACCCCCTCTGGGTACGACCCCCTACGAGCAGTACTTC. Full variable domain (remainder filled in from reference TRBV18 and TRBJ2-7): NAGVMQNPRHLVRRRGQEARLRCSPMKGHSHVYWYRQLPEEGLKFMVYLQKENIIDESGMPKERFSAEFPKEGPSILRIQQVVRGDSAAYFCASSPPLGTTPYEQYFGPGTRLTVT.

The chain has TRBV7-9 and TRBJ2-7; 7 nucleotides align to TRBD2. CDR1 SEHNR and CDR2 FQNEAQ come from the germline V gene (reference sequence). The CDR3 has 17 amino acids. The V gene end was trimmed by 4 bases and the J gene end by 7 bases; junction bases not matched to a gene: 19. CDR3 amino acids: CASSSGGRVSGIWEQYF. CDR3 in DNA: TGTGCCAGCAGCTCAGGCGGCAGGGTGAGCGGGATATGGGAGCAGTACTTC.

The V and J genes are TRBV19 and TRBJ1-2; D is unclear. The CDR3 consists of 16 residues. V shed 7 bases and J shed 0 bases, with 18 bases lying between them. Germline CDR1 LNHDA, CDR2 SQIVND (reference sequence). The CDR3 region has the DNA TGTGCCAGTATAGATCCTGGACGGTCCACTAACTATGGCTACACCTTC. Amino acids: CASIDPGRSTNYGYTF.

The chain employs TRBV11-3 and TRBJ2-3; D might be TRBD1 (6 bases). Per germline, CDR1 SGHNT and CDR2 YENEEA. Trimming took 7 bases from V and 2 from J, leaving 13 bases between them. The CDR3 is made up of 14 amino acids. The CDR3 region is CASTRGKATDTQYF. The DNA for the CDR3 is TGTGCCAGCACGAGGGGGAAGGCCACAGATACGCAGTATTTT.

This chain uses TRBV30 with TRBJ2-7; 12 bases line up with TRBD2. This CDR3 spans 14 amino acids. CDR1 is GTSNPN, CDR2 SVGIG, per germline (reference sequence). The junction had 6 bases not matched to a gene; V was cut back by 5 bases and J by 4 bases. CDR3 coding DNA: TGTGCCTGGTCGACTAGCGGGAGTAGATACGAGCAGTACTTC. It translates to CAWSTSGSRYEQYF.

For the CDR3, the DNA is TGCGCCAGCAGCCCACGGGACAGTAACTATGGCTACACCTTC. This encodes CASSPRDSNYGYTF. The chain couples TRBV4-1 to TRBJ1-2; 7 nucleotides line up with TRBD1. J gave up 1 base and V 4 bases, and 3 bases lay outside the gene matches. Germline-derived CDR1 and CDR2 are MGHRA and YSYEKL. This CDR3 contains 14 residues.